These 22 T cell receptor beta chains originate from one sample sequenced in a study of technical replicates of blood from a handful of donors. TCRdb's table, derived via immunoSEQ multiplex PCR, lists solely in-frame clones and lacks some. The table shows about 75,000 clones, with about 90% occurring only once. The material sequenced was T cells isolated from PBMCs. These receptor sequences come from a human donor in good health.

The CDR3 DNA sequence: TGTGCCAGCTCACCACCATCAGGAGGAGCCTCTGGAAACACCATATATTTT. Its translation is CASSPPSGGASGNTIYF. The J gene is TRBJ1-3, the V gene TRBV18, with D unresolved. Trimming removed 0 bases from V and 0 bases from J, with 12 bases in between. The V gene's germline CDR1 is KGHSH and CDR2 LQKENI. This CDR3 region has 17 residues.

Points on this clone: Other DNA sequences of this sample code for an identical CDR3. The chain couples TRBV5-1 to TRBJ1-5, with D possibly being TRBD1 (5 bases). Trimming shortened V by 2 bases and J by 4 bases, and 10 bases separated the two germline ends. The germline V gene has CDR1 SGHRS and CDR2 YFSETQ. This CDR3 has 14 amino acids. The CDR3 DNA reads TGCGCCAGCAGCTTCTTGGGGCCTAATCAGCCCCAGCATTTT. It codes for CASSFLGPNQPQHF.

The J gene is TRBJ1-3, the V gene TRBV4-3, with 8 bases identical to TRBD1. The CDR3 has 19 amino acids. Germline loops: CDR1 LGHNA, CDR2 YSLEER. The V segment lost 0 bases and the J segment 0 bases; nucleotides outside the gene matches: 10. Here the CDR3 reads CASSQERTGRGTSGNTIYF. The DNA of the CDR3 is TGCGCCAGCAGCCAAGAGAGGACAGGGAGAGGGACCTCTGGAAACACCATATATTTT.

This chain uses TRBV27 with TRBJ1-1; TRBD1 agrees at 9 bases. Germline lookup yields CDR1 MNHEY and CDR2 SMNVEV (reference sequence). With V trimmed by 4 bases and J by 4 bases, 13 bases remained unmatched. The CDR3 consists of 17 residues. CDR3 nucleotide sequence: TGTGCCAGCAGTTCCTATGGCACAGGGGGCGATTCCACTGAAGCTTTCTTT. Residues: CASSSYGTGGDSTEAFF.

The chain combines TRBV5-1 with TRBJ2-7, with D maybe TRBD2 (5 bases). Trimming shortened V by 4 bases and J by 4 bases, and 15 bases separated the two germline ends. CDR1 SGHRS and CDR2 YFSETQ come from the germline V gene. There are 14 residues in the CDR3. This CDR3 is CASSPSSGGYEQYF. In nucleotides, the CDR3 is TGCGCCAGCAGCCCCTCCAGCGGAGGTTACGAGCAGTACTTC.

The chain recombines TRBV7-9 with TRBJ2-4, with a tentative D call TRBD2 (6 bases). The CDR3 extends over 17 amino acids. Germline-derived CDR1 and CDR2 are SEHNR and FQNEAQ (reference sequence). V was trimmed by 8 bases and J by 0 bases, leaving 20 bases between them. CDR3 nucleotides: TGTGCCAGCCACCGGGGGTCGGGAGAGTTAGCCAAAAACATTCAGTACTTC. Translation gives CASHRGSGELAKNIQYF.

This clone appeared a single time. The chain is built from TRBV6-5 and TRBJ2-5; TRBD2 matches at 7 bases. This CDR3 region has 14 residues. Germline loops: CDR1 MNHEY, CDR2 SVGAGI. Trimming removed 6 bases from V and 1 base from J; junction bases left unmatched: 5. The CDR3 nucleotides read TGTGCCAGCAGGTGGAGCGGGGTCCAAGAGACCCAGTACTTC. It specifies CASRWSGVQETQYF.

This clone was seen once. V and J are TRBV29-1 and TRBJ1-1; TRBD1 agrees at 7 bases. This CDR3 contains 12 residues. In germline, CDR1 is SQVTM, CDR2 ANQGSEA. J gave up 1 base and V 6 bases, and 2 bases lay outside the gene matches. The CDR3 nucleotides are TGCAGCGTCGACAGGGAGAACACTGAAGCTTTCTTT. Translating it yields CSVDRENTEAFF. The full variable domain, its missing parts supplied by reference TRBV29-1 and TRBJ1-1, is SAVISQKPSRDICQRGTSLTIQCQVDSQVTMMFWYRQQPGQSLTLIATANQGSEATYESGFVIDKFPISRPNLTFSTLTVSNMSPEDSSIYLCSVDRENTEAFFGQGTRLTVV.

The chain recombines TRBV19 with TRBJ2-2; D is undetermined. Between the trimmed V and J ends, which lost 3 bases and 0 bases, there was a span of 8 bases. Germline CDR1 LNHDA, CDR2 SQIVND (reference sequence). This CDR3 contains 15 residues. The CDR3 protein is CASSMSLPNTGELFF. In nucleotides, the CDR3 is TGTGCCAGTAGTATGTCTCTTCCGAACACCGGGGAGCTGTTTTTT.

CDR3 sequence reads: CASSSADRPPSYEQYF. DNA of the CDR3: TGTGCCAGCAGCTCAGCAGACAGGCCTCCCAGCTACGAGCAGTACTTC. This chain links TRBV7-9 with TRBJ2-7; the D gene is possibly TRBD1 (6 bases). Germline CDR1 and CDR2: SEHNR and FQNEAQ (reference sequence). This CDR3 region has 16 residues. Trimming removed 4 bases at V and 3 bases at J, with 19 bases between. The full variable domain, its missing parts supplied by reference TRBV7-9 and TRBJ2-7, is DTGVSQNPRHKITKRGQNVTFRCDPISEHNRLYWYRQTLGQGPEFLTYFQNEAQLEKSRLLSDRFSAERPKGSFSTLEIQRTEQGDSAMYLCASSSADRPPSYEQYFGPGTRLTVT.

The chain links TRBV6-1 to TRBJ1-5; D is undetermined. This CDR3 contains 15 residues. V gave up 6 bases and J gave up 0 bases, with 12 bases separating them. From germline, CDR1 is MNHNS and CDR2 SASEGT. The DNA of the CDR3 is TGTGCCAGCAGCGGGAACCACTATAGCAATCAGCCCCAGCATTTT. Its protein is CASSGNHYSNQPQHF.

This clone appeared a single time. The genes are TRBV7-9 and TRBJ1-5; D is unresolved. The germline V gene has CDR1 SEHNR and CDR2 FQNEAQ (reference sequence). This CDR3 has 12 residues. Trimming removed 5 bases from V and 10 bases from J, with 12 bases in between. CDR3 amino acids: CASSGGRDPQHF. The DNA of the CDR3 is TGTGCCAGCAGCGGAGGTCGGGATCCCCAGCATTTT.

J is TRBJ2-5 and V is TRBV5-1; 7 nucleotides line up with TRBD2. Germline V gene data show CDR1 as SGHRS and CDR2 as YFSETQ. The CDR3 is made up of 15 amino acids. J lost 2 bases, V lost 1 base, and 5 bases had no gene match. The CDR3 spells CASSLLSGTQETQYF. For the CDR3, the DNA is TGCGCCAGCAGCTTGCTCAGCGGGACGCAAGAGACCCAGTACTTC. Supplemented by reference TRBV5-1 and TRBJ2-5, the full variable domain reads KAGVTQTPRYLIKTRGQQVTLSCSPISGHRSVSWYQQTPGQGLQFLFEYFSETQRNKGNFPGRFSGRQFSNSRSEMNVSTLELGDSALYLCASSLLSGTQETQYFGPGTRLLVL.

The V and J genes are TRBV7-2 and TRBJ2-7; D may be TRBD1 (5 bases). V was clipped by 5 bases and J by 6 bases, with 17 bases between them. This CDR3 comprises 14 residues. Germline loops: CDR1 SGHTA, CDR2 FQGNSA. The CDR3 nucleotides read TGTGCCAGCAGCCGTCCCTCAGTTGGGGCCGAGCAGTACTTC. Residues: CASSRPSVGAEQYF.

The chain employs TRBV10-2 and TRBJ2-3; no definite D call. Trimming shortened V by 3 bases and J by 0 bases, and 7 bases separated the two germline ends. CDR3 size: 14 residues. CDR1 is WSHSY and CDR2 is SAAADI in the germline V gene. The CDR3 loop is CASSDISSTDTQYF. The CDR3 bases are TGCGCCAGCAGTGACATCAGTAGCACAGATACGCAGTATTTT.

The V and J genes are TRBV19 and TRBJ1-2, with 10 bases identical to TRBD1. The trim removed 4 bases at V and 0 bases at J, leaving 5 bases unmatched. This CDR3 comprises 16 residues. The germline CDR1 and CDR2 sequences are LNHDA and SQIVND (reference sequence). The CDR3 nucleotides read TGTGCCAGTAGTAGGGGGACAGGGGAAGCTAACTATGGCTACACCTTC. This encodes CASSRGTGEANYGYTF.

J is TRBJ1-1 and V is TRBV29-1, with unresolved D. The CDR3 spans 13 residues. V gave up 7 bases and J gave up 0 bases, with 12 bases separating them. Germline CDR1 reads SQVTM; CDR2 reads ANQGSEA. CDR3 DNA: TGCAGCGCTACAGAGACGCTGAACACTGAAGCTTTCTTT. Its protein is CSATETLNTEAFF.

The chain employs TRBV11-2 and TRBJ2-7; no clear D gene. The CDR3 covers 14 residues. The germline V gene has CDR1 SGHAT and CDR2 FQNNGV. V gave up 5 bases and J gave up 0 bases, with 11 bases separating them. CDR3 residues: CASSPPLSSYEQYF. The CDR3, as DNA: TGTGCCAGCAGCCCTCCTCTTAGCTCCTACGAGCAGTACTTC.

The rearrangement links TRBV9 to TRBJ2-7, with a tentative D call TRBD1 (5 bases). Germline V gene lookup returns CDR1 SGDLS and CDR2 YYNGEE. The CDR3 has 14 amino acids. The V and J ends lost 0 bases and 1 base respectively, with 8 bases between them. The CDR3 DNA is TGTGCCAGCAGCGTAGACAGGTCTTCCTACGAGCAGTACTTC. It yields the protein CASSVDRSSYEQYF.

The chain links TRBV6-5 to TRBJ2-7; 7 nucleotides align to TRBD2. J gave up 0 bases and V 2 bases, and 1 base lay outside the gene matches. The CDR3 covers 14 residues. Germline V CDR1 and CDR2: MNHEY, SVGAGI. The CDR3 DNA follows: TGTGCCAGCAGTTACGGGGGGGGCTCCTACGAGCAGTACTTC. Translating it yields CASSYGGGSYEQYF.

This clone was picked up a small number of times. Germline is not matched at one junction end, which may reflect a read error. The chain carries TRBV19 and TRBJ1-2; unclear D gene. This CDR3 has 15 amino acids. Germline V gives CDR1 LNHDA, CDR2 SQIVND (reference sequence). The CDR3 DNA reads TGTGCCAGTAGTACTACAGTGGCCTCTAAGTATGGCTACACCTTC. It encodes CASSTTVASKYGYTF.

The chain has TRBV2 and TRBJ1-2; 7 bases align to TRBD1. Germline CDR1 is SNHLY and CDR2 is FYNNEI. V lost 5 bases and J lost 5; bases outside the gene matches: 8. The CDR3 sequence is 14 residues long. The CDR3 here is CASSPPGTVYGYTF. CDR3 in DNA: TGTGCCAGCAGTCCCCCAGGGACAGTGTATGGCTACACCTTC.